The clone carrying this TCR beta chain came up once. The antigen is unknown. All donors were Caucasian adults living in Nashville, Tennessee. This specimen belongs to a study of shared clonotypes between healthy human individuals. Whole-study findings and limits: Compared with memory subsets, naive subsets generally had larger estimated richness.

Each subset's genomic DNA was split evenly across several immunoSEQ plates. Here immunoSEQ multiplex PCR was the method, and the copy in TCRdb shows in-frame clones only, minus some. The sample includes more than 2,000,000 clones, 85% to 95% of them seen just once. The CDR3 length is 15 residues. Germline CDR1 and CDR2: SGHRS and YFSETQ. V was clipped by 5 bases and J by 4 bases; unmatched bases: 8. This sequence joins TRBV5-1 and TRBJ1-4; 7 bases map to TRBD1. The source is a man aged 18 to 29 in good health. Some clones in this sample may be carry-over from other donors' samples. Material: naive CD4+ T cells from PBMCs. Subset denoted: CD45RA+ positively selected. CDR3 DNA sequence: TGCGCCAGCAGGGAAACAGGGGCCGGTAATGAAAAACTGTTTTTT. This sequence encodes CASRETGAGNEKLFF.